One and the same sample provided the 5 T cell receptor beta chains below, sequenced in a study of beta chain features in type 1 diabetes. Study conclusions and caveats: Among all four CD4+ subsets, Type 1 diabetes patients had TCRB CDR3s that were moderately but significantly shorter.

Their antigen targets remain unknown. Isolated RNA was reverse transcribed in full, so expressed TCRB transcripts were sequenced. Some clones are missing from TCRdb's copy, which holds only in-frame ones; the method was immunoSEQ multiplex PCR. The sample contains some 170,000 clones, 50% to 70% of which appear only once. Sequences were obtained from naive CD4+ T cells from blood. Receptor source: a man younger than 40 with type 1 diabetes.

This chain links TRBV29-1 with TRBJ2-1; D is unclear. Trimming pared 8 bases from V and 7 bases from J, leaving 9 bases between. The CDR3 covers 10 residues. CDR1 SQVTM and CDR2 ANQGSEA come from the germline V gene. The CDR3 DNA is TGCAGCTTTCGTGGAAATGAGCAGTTCTTC. Translating it yields CSFRGNEQFF.

Of note for this clone: It is unclear where the CDR3 begins or ends on the DNA, so no DNA is shown, and the CDR3 is as TCRdb lists it. The rearrangement links TRBV21-1 to TRBJ2-7; the table names TRBD1, a call not compared with the DNA. TRBV21-1 is a documented pseudogene. From its first to its last residue, the CDR3 has 16 amino acids. CDR3 in amino acids: CASSKGVGTGIYEQYF.

This clone has a single count. The CDR3 nucleotides are TGTGCCAGCAGCTTGTTTTTGGGTATTATTACCAAAAACATTCAGTACTTC. Amino acid sequence: CASSLFLGIITKNIQYF. The genes are TRBV5-6 and TRBJ2-4; D is unresolved. The CDR3 spans 17 residues. CDR1 is SGHDT, CDR2 YYEEEE, per germline. Trimming pared 1 base from V and 2 bases from J, leaving 16 bases between.

The gene calls are TRBV29-1 and TRBJ1-1; D possibly corresponds to TRBD1 (6 bases). The germline CDR1 and CDR2 sequences are SQVTM and ANQGSEA. V was trimmed by 7 bases and J by 6 bases, leaving 18 bases between them. This CDR3 spans 13 amino acids. CDR3 nucleotide sequence: TGCAGCGGCCCCACAGGGTTCGGTGCTGAAGCTTTCTTT. Its protein product is CSGPTGFGAEAFF. The variable domain in full, completed from reference TRBV29-1 and TRBJ1-1, reads SAVISQKPSRDICQRGTSLTIQCQVDSQVTMMFWYRQQPGQSLTLIATANQGSEATYESGFVIDKFPISRPNLTFSTLTVSNMSPEDSSIYLCSGPTGFGAEAFFGQGTRLTVV.

The J gene is TRBJ2-7, the V gene TRBV5-1, with TRBD1 matching 7 bases. V gave up 2 bases and J gave up 6 bases; unmatched junction bases: 5. From germline, CDR1 is SGHRS and CDR2 YFSETQ. The CDR3 is 13 residues long. CDR3 DNA sequence: TGCGCCAGCAGCTTTTCCACAGGGGCCGAGCAGTACTTC. Its protein is CASSFSTGAEQYF.